A selection of T cell receptor beta chains follows, all from one sample in a study of spatial heterogeneity in lung cancer. TCRdb re-called the 5' RACE reads with MiXCR, one entry per CDR3 protein. The sample lists tens of thousands of distinct CDR3 sequences, around 12% seen once, with about two fifths in the top ten. Sequencing used PBMCs, obtained at surgery. These receptors were obtained from a male donor with early-stage non-small cell lung cancer. CDR3s leave out the opening cysteine and the closing phenylalanine or tryptophan. Each record gives: V gene, J gene, CDR3 length, D gene, clone size, CDR3 protein. The D gene is left open where the match is weak. For some rows the clone size is stated as once, few or many, or as a class when expanded; others skip it.

>TRBV6-5|TRBJ1-1|9|.|few
ASSGATEAF
>TRBV5-6|TRBJ1-2|13|.|many
ASSLTRAGGYGYT
>TRBV10-3|TRBJ2-3|13|.|.
AISVGASSTDTQY
>TRBV25-1|TRBJ2-3|12|.|many
ASSEYDSTDTQY
>TRBV29-1|TRBJ2-7|13|TRBD2|.
SAGPGLAGVYEQY
>TRBV30|TRBJ1-3|12|.|.
AWRGVAPGNTIY
>TRBV7-3|TRBJ2-1|13|.|.
ASSQGHISYNEQF
>TRBV11-2|TRBJ2-5|16|.|few
ASSSSVLGLGYQETQY
>TRBV27|TRBJ2-1|9|.|.
ASSFGGEQF
>TRBV5-1|TRBJ2-7|11|.|.
ASSGDGAYEQY
>TRBV28|TRBJ1-6|13|TRBD1|many
ASSTRTGGDSPLH
>TRBV6-5|TRBJ1-2|11|TRBD1|.
ASSGTGIYGYT
>TRBV20-1|TRBJ2-5|12|TRBD1|few
SAPPGQGQETQY
>TRBV20-1|TRBJ2-3|11|TRBD1|few
SAPGQGADTQY
>TRBV5-1|TRBJ2-2|14|TRBD1|.
ASSPRDRDDTGELF
>TRBV5-1|TRBJ1-5|11|.|many
ASSREVNQPQH
>TRBV5-1|TRBJ2-2|16|TRBD2|.
ASSLESPGLSNTGELF
>TRBV6-1|TRBJ2-7|13|TRBD1|.
ASSNTGELTYEQY
>TRBV24-1|TRBJ1-1|13|TRBD1|once
ATRTTTGANTEAF
>TRBV5-1|TRBJ2-2|11|.|many
ACRRAGAGELF
>TRBV27|TRBJ2-7|13|.|.
ASSLAGTNPYEQY
>TRBV20-1|TRBJ2-7|13|TRBD2|many
SASKASGRTYEQY
>TRBV7-3|TRBJ2-5|13|TRBD2|.
ASSLGAGGQETQY
>TRBV7-2|TRBJ2-7|13|.|.
ASSLRDLSSYEQY
>TRBV4-2|TRBJ2-2|13|TRBD2|.
ASKPAGRNTGELF
>TRBV28|TRBJ1-5|13|.|many
ASSLIRGGNQPQH
>TRBV4-2|TRBJ2-1|13|TRBD1|.
ASSQSQGAVNEQF
>TRBV12-3/TRBV12-4|TRBJ2-1|13|.|.
ASSFGSGPYNEQF
>TRBV27|TRBJ2-7|12|.|few
ASRLVGLPSEQY
>TRBV6-2/TRBV6-3|TRBJ1-1|13|.|.
ASSYSGRGITEAF
>TRBV9|TRBJ1-1|13|.|many
ASSFSGTKNTEAF
>TRBV6-5|TRBJ2-7|11|TRBD1|.
ASRTGTVYEQY
>TRBV3-1|TRBJ2-1|12|TRBD1|.
ASSRIDRGGEQF
>TRBV6-4|TRBJ1-2|14|.|few
ASSATGDQGPGGYT
>TRBV29-1|TRBJ2-2|11|.|many
SVAPGVPGELF
>TRBV28|TRBJ2-3|13|.|.
ASSPPAGPTDTQY
>TRBV18|TRBJ2-7|13|TRBD1|many
ASSPPPGQGSEQY
>TRBV7-9|TRBJ1-1|12|.|few
ASSRDREYTEAF
>TRBV2|TRBJ2-7|12|.|.
ASSVLQGTYEQY
>TRBV27|TRBJ2-7|12|TRBD1|few
ASSYLGGWNEQY
>TRBV10-1|TRBJ2-1|13|TRBD2|.
ASSDRSGVLNEQF
>TRBV5-5|TRBJ2-5|12|TRBD2|few
ASRAGTNQETQY
>TRBV19|TRBJ1-5|11|.|few
ASRGRTTLPQH
>TRBV3-1|TRBJ2-1|14|.|.
ASSPLAGAPNNEQF
>TRBV10-3|TRBJ2-3|11|.|.
AIRTATTDTQY
>TRBV28|TRBJ2-3|12|TRBD1|many
ASSLGTESDTQY